The 21 T cell receptor beta chains below all came from one sample that was sequenced in a study of blood T cell repertoires in COVID-19. Sequencing used immunoSEQ multiplex PCR; TCRdb keeps in-frame clones, though not all of them. The top ten hold roughly 2.6% of the sample, which has 90,000 to 100,000 clones, 89% seen once. The specimen sequenced was peripheral blood. These receptors all stem from a man aged 50-60 years with COVID-19, enrolled during active disease.

The rearrangement uses TRBV28 and TRBJ2-7; 7 bases align to TRBD1. The V gene end was trimmed by 5 bases and the J gene end by 3 bases; junction bases not matched to a gene: 4. Germline V gene sequence: CDR1 MDHEN, CDR2 SYDVKM. This CDR3 is built from 13 residues. DNA for the CDR3: TGTGCCAGCAGTCCTGGACAGGACTACGAGCAGTACTTC. This codes for CASSPGQDYEQYF.

The chain recombines TRBV4-1 with TRBJ2-2; 10 nucleotides line up with TRBD2. Germline trimming cut 4 bases from V and 7 bases from J; bases unmatched to any gene: 12. Germline assignment: CDR1 MGHRA and CDR2 YSYEKL. The CDR3 sequence is 17 residues long. The CDR3 nucleotides are TGCGCCAGCAGCCGGACCTCTAGCGGGGGAGAGGGCGGGGAGCTGTTTTTT. Its translation: CASSRTSSGGEGGELFF.

This chain uses TRBV7-9 with TRBJ1-2, with TRBD1 matching over 7 bases. This CDR3 region has 16 residues. Germline V lookup: CDR1 SEHNR, CDR2 FQNEAQ (reference sequence). V was clipped by 6 bases and J by 3 bases; unmatched bases: 13. The CDR3 loop is CASRRTQGRRHYGYTF. DNA for the CDR3: TGTGCCAGCAGAAGAACACAGGGGCGCCGACACTATGGCTACACCTTC.

The chain couples TRBV9 to TRBJ2-5; 9 positions match TRBD2. The V gene end was trimmed by 3 bases and the J gene end by 5 bases; junction bases not matched to a gene: 8. Germline values: CDR1 SGDLS, CDR2 YYNGEE. This CDR3 spans 15 amino acids. In DNA, the CDR3 is TGTGCCAGCAGCGGCGGGACTAGCAGCAGCGAGACCCAGTACTTC. This gives the protein CASSGGTSSSETQYF.

The genes are TRBV2 and TRBJ1-2, with D perhaps matching TRBD1 (6 bases). In germline, CDR1 is SNHLY, CDR2 FYNNEI. The CDR3 is made up of 15 amino acids. Trimming removed 6 bases from V and 4 bases from J, with 18 bases in between. Here the CDR3 reads CASSGGQGLSYGYTF. CDR3 coding DNA: TGTGCCAGCAGCGGGGGGCAGGGATTGAGCTATGGCTACACCTTC.

The chain links TRBV5-6 to TRBJ2-5, with 7 bases matching TRBD1. CDR1 and CDR2 from the germline V gene are SGHDT and YYEEEE. The CDR3 consists of 15 residues. V shed 5 bases and J 2 bases; nucleotides not matched to a gene: 9. In nucleotides, the CDR3 is TGTGCCAGCAGGAGGGGGCGAAGTCCTCAAGAGACCCAGTACTTC. This codes for CASRRGRSPQETQYF.

The CDR3 DNA is TGTGCCAGCAGCCCCGGGACAGACTATGGCTACACCTTC. It is translated as CASSPGTDYGYTF. V is TRBV11-2 and J is TRBJ1-2; 7 bases line up with TRBD1. The CDR3 is 13 amino acids. Trimming cost V 5 bases and J 3 bases; bases outside gene matches: 3. The germline V gene has CDR1 SGHAT and CDR2 FQNNGV.

CDR3 in DNA: TGTGCCACCAGTGATTCCACAGGGGTAGGGGCCAACGTCCTGACTTTC. It specifies CATSDSTGVGANVLTF. J is TRBJ2-6 and V is TRBV24-1; the match to TRBD1 covers 7 bases. The CDR3 extends over 16 amino acids. Germline V CDR1 and CDR2: KGHDR, SFDVKD. V trimming: 2 bases; J trimming: 4 bases; junction bases outside the gene matches: 4.

The V call is TRBV20-1, the J call TRBJ2-5, with D perhaps matching TRBD2 (5 bases). The CDR3 is 12 residues long. The germline gives CDR1 DFQATT, CDR2 SNEGSKA (reference sequence). V lost 3 bases, J lost 3 bases, and 8 bases lay in between. The CDR3 loop reads CSASHGEETQYF. As DNA, the CDR3 is TGCAGTGCTAGTCACGGGGAAGAGACCCAGTACTTC.

V usage is TRBV30 and J usage is TRBJ1-1, with 7 bases fitting TRBD1. V gave up 2 bases and J gave up 7 bases; unmatched junction bases: 10. The CDR3 consists of 14 residues. Germline assignment: CDR1 GTSNPN and CDR2 SVGIG (reference sequence). The CDR3 DNA is TGTGCCTGGAGTCTCGACAGGGTAGAAGGTGAAGCTTTCTTT. Translated, it gives CAWSLDRVEGEAFF. The whole variable domain, remainder taken from reference TRBV30 and TRBJ1-1, is SQTIHQWPATLVQPVGSPLSLECTVEGTSNPNLYWYRQAAGRGLQLLFYSVGIGQISSEVPQNLSASRPQDRQFILSSKKLLLSDSGFYLCAWSLDRVEGEAFFGQGTRLTVV.

The chain carries TRBV6-5 and TRBJ1-1; D not certain. The CDR3 is made up of 16 amino acids. CDR1 and CDR2 from the germline V gene are MNHEY and SVGAGI. Trimming pared 2 bases from V and 5 bases from J, leaving 18 bases between. CDR3 amino acids: CASSYISAEGRTEAFF. The CDR3 nucleotides are TGTGCCAGCAGTTACATCTCGGCAGAGGGCCGGACTGAAGCTTTCTTT.

The chain joins TRBV27 to TRBJ1-5; TRBD1 aligns across 7 bases. Germline trimming cut 6 bases from V and 4 bases from J; bases unmatched to any gene: 9. This CDR3 comprises 15 residues. From germline, CDR1 is MNHEY and CDR2 SMNVEV (reference sequence). The CDR3, as DNA: TGTGCCAGCAGCCGACGAGGGGGCGTGAATCAGCCCCAGCATTTT. This encodes CASSRRGGVNQPQHF.

This clone appeared a single time. This chain joins TRBV6-5 and TRBJ1-5, with 9 bases that match TRBD1. The CDR3 contains 15 residues. J gave up 2 bases and V 5 bases, and 4 bases lay outside the gene matches. Germline V lookup: CDR1 MNHEY, CDR2 SVGAGI. The CDR3 sequence is CASSPGTGRNQPQHF. For the CDR3, the DNA is TGTGCCAGCAGTCCCGGGACAGGGCGCAATCAGCCCCAGCATTTT.

The chain combines TRBV5-6 with TRBJ2-7; D is perhaps TRBD1 (6 bases). The CDR3 consists of 16 residues. The V gene's germline CDR1 is SGHDT and CDR2 YYEEEE. Trimming took 4 bases from V and 2 from J, leaving 19 bases between them. CDR3 sequence (DNA): TGTGCCAGCAGCCGATTACCGGGACAATCAACCTACGAGCAGTACTTC. This translates into CASSRLPGQSTYEQYF.

This clone showed up just once. This sequence joins TRBV30 and TRBJ2-5, with D possibly being TRBD1 (6 bases). Germline values: CDR1 GTSNPN, CDR2 SVGIG (reference sequence). The CDR3 is made up of 13 amino acids. The V end was cut by 0 bases, the J end by 5 bases, with 10 bases between. This chain's CDR3 is CAWSVRQVETQYF. The CDR3, as DNA: TGTGCCTGGAGTGTCCGACAGGTTGAGACCCAGTACTTC.

The V call is TRBV28, the J call TRBJ2-7, with 9 bases fitting TRBD1. This CDR3 is 16 amino acids long. CDR1 and CDR2 from the germline V gene are MDHEN and SYDVKM. The V segment lost 7 bases and the J segment 2 bases; nucleotides outside the gene matches: 12. CDR3 sequence (DNA): TGTGCCAGCACCCTGGCAGGCGGGACAGGGACCTACGAGCAGTACTTC. This translates into CASTLAGGTGTYEQYF.

The CDR3 loop reads CASSYYTSTEAFF. In nucleotides, the CDR3 is TGTGCCAGCAGTTATTATACGAGCACTGAAGCTTTCTTT. V and J are TRBV6-6 and TRBJ1-1; D ambiguous. The CDR3 is 13 residues long. V lost 3 bases and J 4 bases, leaving 9 bases between the germline ends. Germline loops: CDR1 MNHNY, CDR2 SVGAGI (reference sequence).

This chain connects TRBV5-1 to TRBJ1-6, with TRBD1 matching over 9 bases. Germline CDR1 is SGHRS and CDR2 is YFSETQ. The length of the CDR3 is 14 residues. V shed 0 bases, J shed 9 bases, and the junction held 1 base outside the gene matches. CDR3 sequence (DNA): TGCGCCAGCAGCTTGGGACAGGGGGGTTCACCCCTCCACTTT. Encoded protein: CASSLGQGGSPLHF.

The chain couples TRBV19 to TRBJ1-1; D is unresolved. V was clipped by 5 bases and J by 11 bases, with 15 bases between them. Germline V gives CDR1 LNHDA, CDR2 SQIVND (reference sequence). The CDR3 loop spans 12 amino acids. The CDR3 nucleotides read TGTGCCAGTAGTCCCGCCGGCAGCAGGGCTTTCTTT. Residues: CASSPAGSRAFF.

This clone has more than one count but fewer than ten. The chain joins TRBV27 to TRBJ1-1, with 8 bases fitting TRBD1. The V gene end was trimmed by 0 bases and the J gene end by 1 base; junction bases not matched to a gene: 1. This CDR3 contains 15 residues. Germline V gene lookup returns CDR1 MNHEY and CDR2 SMNVEV (reference sequence). Written as DNA, the CDR3 is TGTGCCAGCAGTTTATCCGGGACAGGGAACACTGAAGCTTTCTTT. It specifies CASSLSGTGNTEAFF.

The V gene is TRBV11-3, the J gene TRBJ2-1; 11 bases are shared with TRBD2. The CDR3 length is 14 residues. Per germline, CDR1 SGHNT and CDR2 YENEEA. V trimming: 5 bases; J trimming: 10 bases; junction bases outside the gene matches: 7. CDR3 coding DNA: TGTGCCAGCAGCCTTAGCGGGGGGGCCAGGGAGCAGTTCTTC. Its translation: CASSLSGGAREQFF.